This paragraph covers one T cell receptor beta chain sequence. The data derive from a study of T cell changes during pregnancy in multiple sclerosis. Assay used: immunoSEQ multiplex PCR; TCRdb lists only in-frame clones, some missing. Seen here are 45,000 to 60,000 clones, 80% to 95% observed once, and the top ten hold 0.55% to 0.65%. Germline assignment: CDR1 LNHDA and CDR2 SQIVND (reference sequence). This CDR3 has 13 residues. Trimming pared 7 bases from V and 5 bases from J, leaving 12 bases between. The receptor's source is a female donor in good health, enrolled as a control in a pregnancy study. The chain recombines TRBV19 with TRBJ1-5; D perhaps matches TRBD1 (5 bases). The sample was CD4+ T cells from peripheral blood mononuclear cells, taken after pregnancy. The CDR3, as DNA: TGTGCCAGTACGGGACTGGGGGATCAGCCCCAGCATTTT. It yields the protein CASTGLGDQPQHF. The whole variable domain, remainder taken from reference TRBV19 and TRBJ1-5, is DGGITQSPKYLFRKEGQNVTLSCEQNLNHDAMYWYRQDPGQGLRLIYYSQIVNDFQKGDIAEGYSVSREKKESFPLTVTSAQKNPTAFYLCASTGLGDQPQHFGDGTRLSIL.